Here is one T cell receptor (beta chain) with its context. This specimen comes from a study of blood T cell repertoires in COVID-19. Libraries were prepared by immunoSEQ multiplex PCR; TCRdb keeps only in-frame clonotypes and omits some of them. The repertoire holds 200,000 to 250,000 clones, with over 60% as singletons. Germline loops: CDR1 SGHRS, CDR2 YFSETQ. The V gene end was trimmed by 6 bases and the J gene end by 1 base; junction bases not matched to a gene: 8. The CDR3 consists of 15 residues. The receptor was derived from a woman in her 70s with acute or convalescent COVID-19. V usage is TRBV5-1 and J usage is TRBJ2-5; 8 nucleotides match TRBD2. The sequenced sample consisted of peripheral blood. DNA for the CDR3: TGCGCCAGCAATTATGCCGGGGGGGTCCAAGAGACCCAGTACTTC. Its protein product is CASNYAGGVQETQYF.